Each of the 14 T cell receptor beta chains below was sequenced from the same sample in a study of monozygotic twins with inflammatory bowel disease. TCRdb reprocessed the 5' RACE reads, with one entry per CDR3 protein and no DNA. Here the sample table reports some 210,000 distinct CDR3 sequences. Material: blood. The receptors were gathered from a human donor with ulcerative colitis or Crohn's disease, or a healthy co-twin of an affected twin (not recorded which).

The gene calls are TRBV25-1 and TRBJ1-6. This CDR3 contains 15 residues. Germline V gene data show CDR1 as MGHDK and CDR2 as SYGVNS. This chain's CDR3 is CASSDGGASPTPLHF.

The genes are TRBV10-3 and TRBJ2-1; TCRdb names TRBD1, which stays unverified in the absence of DNA. This CDR3 is 16 amino acids long. Looked up from germline, CDR1 is ENHRY and CDR2 is SYGVKD. CDR3 protein: CAISLNEGAGFNEQFF.

J is TRBJ2-5 and V is TRBV5-6; the TCRdb call, TRBD2, lacks DNA for checking. CDR3 size: 15 residues. Germline CDR1 SGHDT, CDR2 YYEEEE. This CDR3 is CASLSAGKIQETQYF.

The CDR3 here is CSASGGDETQYF. The V and J genes are TRBV20-1 and TRBJ2-5; the TCRdb D gene call, TRBD1, has no DNA to confirm it. Germline V CDR1 and CDR2: DFQATT, SNEGSKA (reference sequence). This CDR3 comprises 12 residues.

This chain uses TRBV9 with TRBJ2-1; the D gene TCRdb calls, TRBD1, cannot be checked with no DNA. The CDR3 consists of 16 residues. Looked up from germline, CDR1 is SGDLS and CDR2 is YYNGEE. This chain's CDR3 is CASSAGFGTGYNEQFF. Filled out from reference TRBV9 and TRBJ2-1, the complete variable domain reads DSGVTQTPKHLITATGQRVTLRCSPRSGDLSVYWYQQSLDQGLQFLIQYYNGEERAKGNILERFSAQQFPDLHSELNLSSLELGDSALYFCASSAGFGTGYNEQFFGPGTRLTVL.

The rearrangement uses TRBV6-1 and TRBJ2-5; TCRdb names TRBD1, which stays unverified in the absence of DNA. CDR3 size: 15 residues. Germline V CDR1 and CDR2: MNHNS, SASEGT. CDR3 amino acids: CASSPSGPREETQYF.

The V gene is TRBV6-1, the J gene TRBJ1-2. From germline, CDR1 is MNHNS and CDR2 SASEGT. CDR3 length equals 14 residues. CDR3 sequence reads: CASSPAGGNYGYTF.

V and J are TRBV29-1 and TRBJ1-1. Germline CDR1 SQVTM, CDR2 ANQGSEA. This CDR3 contains 13 residues. The CDR3: CSVETDVNTEAFF.

This chain joins TRBV7-3 and TRBJ2-2; no DNA is available, so the TRBD2 call from TCRdb remains unchecked. Germline values: CDR1 SGHTA, CDR2 FQGTGA. This CDR3 is 13 amino acids long. The chain's CDR3 is CATKGAPTGELFF. Supplemented by reference TRBV7-3 and TRBJ2-2, the full variable domain reads GAGVSQTPSNKVTEKGKYVELRCDPISGHTALYWYRQSLGQGPEFLIYFQGTGAADDSGLPNDRFFAVRPEGSVSTLKIQRTERGDSAVYLCATKGAPTGELFFGEGSRLTVL.

The chain carries TRBV9 and TRBJ1-4. The CDR3 has 15 residues. The germline gives CDR1 SGDLS, CDR2 YYNGEE. CDR3: CASSSNTATNEKLFF.

The chain is built from TRBV4-1 and TRBJ1-2; TCRdb lists TRBD1, though no DNA is available to test this call. From germline, CDR1 is MGHRA and CDR2 YSYEKL. CDR3 length: 17 residues. CDR3: CASSQDGWTGPNYGYTF.

The V and J genes are TRBV5-1 and TRBJ2-2; the D call from TCRdb, TRBD1, cannot be confirmed without DNA. Germline CDR1 is SGHRS and CDR2 is YFSETQ. This CDR3 contains 15 residues. The CDR3 is CASSLEGRNGGELFF.

The V gene is TRBV2, the J gene TRBJ1-1. CDR1 SNHLY and CDR2 FYNNEI come from the germline V gene. The CDR3 is made up of 11 amino acids. CDR3 loop: CASSEVRGAFF.

The chain links TRBV5-6 to TRBJ1-4. The V gene's germline CDR1 is SGHDT and CDR2 YYEEEE. The CDR3 has 14 amino acids. This CDR3 reads CASSLGSPGEKLFF.